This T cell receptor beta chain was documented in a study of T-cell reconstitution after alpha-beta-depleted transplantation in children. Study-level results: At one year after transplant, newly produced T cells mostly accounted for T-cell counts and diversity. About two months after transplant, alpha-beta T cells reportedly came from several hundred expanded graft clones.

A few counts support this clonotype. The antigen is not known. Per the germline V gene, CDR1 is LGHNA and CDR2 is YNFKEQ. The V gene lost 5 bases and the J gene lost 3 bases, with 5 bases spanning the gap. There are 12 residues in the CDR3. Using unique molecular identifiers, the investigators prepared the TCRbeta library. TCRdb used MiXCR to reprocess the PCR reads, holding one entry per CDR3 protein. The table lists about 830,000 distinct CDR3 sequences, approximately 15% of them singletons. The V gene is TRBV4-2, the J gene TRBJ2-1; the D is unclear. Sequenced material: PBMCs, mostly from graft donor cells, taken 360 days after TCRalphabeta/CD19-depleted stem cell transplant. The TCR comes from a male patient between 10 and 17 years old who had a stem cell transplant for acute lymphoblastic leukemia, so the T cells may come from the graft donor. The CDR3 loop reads CASSFIYNEQFF. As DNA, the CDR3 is TGTGCCAGCAGCTTTATCTACAATGAGCAGTTCTTC.